The clone carrying this T cell receptor beta chain came up many times. Antigen: not known. The sequenced fragment ends 3 residues before the CDR3 boundary, so the rest is inferred from the germline J gene. V was trimmed by 2 bases and J by 7 bases, leaving 17 bases between them. The CDR3 has 15 residues. The germline gives CDR1 SEHNR, CDR2 FQNEAQ (reference sequence). The sample is drawn from a study of T cell clonality in common variable immunodeficiency. Study observations and caveats: CVID patient heterogeneity limited repertoire-clinical complication correlations. Fewer deletions and N-nucleotide insertions were reportedly seen in common variable immunodeficiency TCR beta sequences.

Aged 9 to 64 years, CVID subjects averaged around 43 years old. Both groups were predominantly of Caucasian heritage. Sequencing used immunoSEQ multiplex PCR; TCRdb keeps in-frame clones, though not all of them. This sample carries 15,000 to 20,000 clones, none of them present only once. Sample: peripheral blood mononuclear cells. The chain combines TRBV7-9 with TRBJ1-2; D may be TRBD1 (6 bases). The TCR comes from a human donor with common variable immunodeficiency. CDR3 region: CASSLTLGQPFGYTF. The covered CDR3 bases are TGTGCCAGCAGCTTAACCCTCGGACAGCCCTTTGGC.